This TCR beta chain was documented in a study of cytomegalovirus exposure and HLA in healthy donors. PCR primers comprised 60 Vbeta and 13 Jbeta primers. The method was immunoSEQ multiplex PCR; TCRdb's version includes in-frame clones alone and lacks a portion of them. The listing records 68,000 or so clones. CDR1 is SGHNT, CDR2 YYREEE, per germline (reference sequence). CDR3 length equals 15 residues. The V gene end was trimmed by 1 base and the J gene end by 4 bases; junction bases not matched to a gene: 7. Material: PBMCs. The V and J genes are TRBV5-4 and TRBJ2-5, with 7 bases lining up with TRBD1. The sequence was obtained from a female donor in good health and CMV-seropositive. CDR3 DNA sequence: TGTGCCAGCAGCTTGAACAGGGGTCTAGGAGAGACCCAGTACTTC. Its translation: CASSLNRGLGETQYF.